The 17 T cell receptor beta chains given below trace back to one sample, sequenced in a study of blood T cells in healthy people across ages. Combining a sample-barcoded 5' primer with a J-beta primer mix, a second PCR ran for about 7 to 11 cycles. Each CDR3 protein is one row after TCRdb ran MiXCR on the 5' RACE reads. Of over 550,000 distinct CDR3 sequences detected, roughly 31% appear once; the ten largest clones hold around 16%. Sequenced sample: blood. All receptors derive from an elderly woman in good health.

This clonotype was counted ten times or more. This sequence joins TRBV9 and TRBJ2-1, with 10 bases identical to TRBD2. Per germline, CDR1 SGDLS and CDR2 YYNGEE. CDR3 length: 19 residues. V dropped 0 bases and J dropped 2; count of bases not matched to a gene: 11. CDR3 residues: CASSVVPSGGTGPYNEQFF. CDR3 DNA: TGTGCCAGCAGCGTAGTCCCTAGCGGGGGAACGGGACCCTACAATGAGCAGTTCTTC. The whole variable domain, filled in from reference TRBV9 and TRBJ2-1, reads DSGVTQTPKHLITATGQRVTLRCSPRSGDLSVYWYQQSLDQGLQFLIQYYNGEERAKGNILERFSAQQFPDLHSELNLSSLELGDSALYFCASSVVPSGGTGPYNEQFFGPGTRLTVL.

This clonotype was detected only a few times. Given a much more abundant clone one base away, this may be a read error. The chain couples TRBV4-1 to TRBJ1-2; perhaps TRBD1 as D (6 bases). The CDR3 is made up of 15 amino acids. Germline V gives CDR1 MGHRA, CDR2 YSYEKL. The CDR3 is CASNQELGQHYGYTF. DNA of the CDR3: TGCGCCAGCAACCAAGAATTAGGACAGCACTATGGCTACACCTTC.

This clonotype has a count of ten or more. The chain has TRBV20-1 and TRBJ2-3, with TRBD2 matching over 12 bases. Losses at the gene ends were 7 bases for V and 6 bases for J; bases not matched to a gene: 8. The CDR3 is 14 residues long. Per the germline V gene, CDR1 is DFQATT and CDR2 is SNEGSKA (reference sequence). CDR3 in DNA: TGCAGTGTTCCTAGCGGGGGGGCCATCGATACGCAGTATTTT. Its translation is CSVPSGGAIDTQYF.

This clonotype was picked up a small number of times. The chain uses TRBV29-1 and TRBJ1-2; D may be TRBD1 (5 bases). CDR1 and CDR2 from the germline V gene are SQVTM and ANQGSEA. Trimming removed 3 bases at V and 0 bases at J, with 11 bases between. The CDR3 sequence is 14 residues long. The CDR3 bases are TGCAGCGTTGACTCGGGACCATCTAACTATGGCTACACCTTC. This codes for CSVDSGPSNYGYTF. Based on the CDR3 plus reference TRBV29-1 and TRBJ1-2, the full variable domain is SAVISQKPSRDICQRGTSLTIQCQVDSQVTMMFWYRQQPGQSLTLIATANQGSEATYESGFVIDKFPISRPNLTFSTLTVSNMSPEDSSIYLCSVDSGPSNYGYTFGSGTRLTVV.

This clonotype was seen a handful of times. The gene calls are TRBV10-3 and TRBJ2-7; 8 bases align to TRBD1. The germline CDR1 and CDR2 sequences are ENHRY and SYGVKD. CDR3 length: 16 residues. The V segment lost 5 bases and the J segment 3 bases; nucleotides outside the gene matches: 12. The CDR3 nucleotides read TGTGCCATCAGTCCTTTCCCGACAGGGGTGGGCTACGAGCAGTACTTC. Protein: CAISPFPTGVGYEQYF.

J is TRBJ2-7 and V is TRBV6-5; 7 nucleotides line up with TRBD1. Germline CDR1 reads MNHEY; CDR2 reads SVGAGI. This CDR3 is built from 13 residues. V gave up 6 bases and J gave up 3 bases; unmatched junction bases: 5. The CDR3 sequence is CASRSPGGYEQYF. CDR3 in DNA: TGTGCCAGCAGATCCCCAGGGGGCTACGAGCAGTACTTC.

This clonotype was counted ten times or more. CDR3 nucleotide sequence: TGTGCCAGCAGCACGGTTGGGGGGGGGAAGAACACTGAAGCTTTCTTT. Translation: CASSTVGGGKNTEAFF. This sequence joins TRBV5-5 and TRBJ1-1; D is perhaps TRBD1 (5 bases). There are 16 residues in the CDR3. Germline V gene sequence: CDR1 SGHKS, CDR2 YYEKEE (reference sequence). V was clipped by 4 bases and J by 1 base, with 17 bases between them. Together with reference TRBV5-5 and TRBJ1-1, the CDR3 gives the full variable domain: DAGVTQSPTHLIKTRGQQVTLRCSPISGHKSVSWYQQVLGQGPQFIFQYYEKEERGRGNFPDRFSARQFPNYSSELNVNALLLGDSALYLCASSTVGGGKNTEAFFGQGTRLTVV.

V usage is TRBV7-2 and J usage is TRBJ2-3; D possibly corresponds to TRBD2 (5 bases). Trimming took 5 bases from V and 0 from J, leaving 9 bases between them. This CDR3 region has 14 residues. CDR1 and CDR2 from the germline V gene are SGHTA and FQGNSA. The CDR3 DNA follows: TGTGCCAGCAGCCCACTAGAGAGCACAGATACGCAGTATTTT. This translates into CASSPLESTDTQYF. The full variable domain, its missing parts supplied by reference TRBV7-2 and TRBJ2-3, is GAGVSQSPSNKVTEKGKDVELRCDPISGHTALYWYRQSLGQGLEFLIYFQGNSAPDKSGLPSDRFSAERTGGSVSTLTIQRTQQEDSAVYLCASSPLESTDTQYFGPGTRLTVL.

This clonotype was detected many times. The chain uses TRBV7-9 and TRBJ2-3, with D perhaps given as TRBD1 or TRBD2 (5 bases each). The CDR3 covers 17 residues. Trimming removed 4 bases at V and 3 bases at J, with 20 bases between. CDR1 SEHNR and CDR2 FQNEAQ come from the germline V gene (reference sequence). Written as DNA, the CDR3 is TGTGCCAGCAGCTCCGTCAAGGACATCTGGAGGACAGATACGCAGTATTTT. It codes for CASSSVKDIWRTDTQYF.

This clonotype has ten or more counts. This chain joins TRBV7-9 and TRBJ2-3; D is undetermined. CDR1 SEHNR and CDR2 FQNEAQ come from the germline V gene (reference sequence). V lost 4 bases to trimming and J lost 2 bases, with 13 bases between them. The CDR3 sequence is 15 residues long. CDR3 in DNA: TGTGCCAGCAGCTCCCACGTCGCGGCCACAGATACGCAGTATTTT. This encodes CASSSHVAATDTQYF.

This clonotype occurred a few times. The V gene is TRBV12-3 or TRBV12-4, the J gene TRBJ1-5; the D gene is possibly TRBD1 (6 bases). V lost 6 bases and J 6 bases, leaving 21 bases between the germline ends. This CDR3 contains 16 residues. The CDR3 region has the DNA TGTGCCAGCAGCACCTCGAGCAGAGGGGGAGTTCAGCCCCAGCATTTT. Protein sequence: CASSTSSRGGVQPQHF.

The sample holds many counts of this clonotype. CDR3 sequence reads: CASSLADSDTYEQYF. In DNA, the CDR3 is TGTGCCAGCAGCTTAGCAGACAGCGATACTTACGAGCAGTACTTC. The chain has TRBV7-2 and TRBJ2-7, with a possible D match to TRBD1 (5 bases). The CDR3 runs to 15 residues. V lost 0 bases and J lost 4, with 13 bases in between. Germline V lookup: CDR1 SGHTA, CDR2 FQGNSA.

This clonotype showed up just once. An end of the junction differs from the germline gene, which may be a read error. The V call is TRBV5-4, the J call TRBJ1-6, with a tentative D call TRBD1 (6 bases). Per the germline V gene, CDR1 is SGHNT and CDR2 is YYREEE (reference sequence). The length of the CDR3 is 15 residues. CDR3 sequence: CAGSLGQGRDSPLHF. CDR3 bases: TGTGCCGGCAGCTTGGGGCAGGGGAGAGATTCACCCCTCCACTTT.

There are many counts of this clonotype. The chain joins TRBV15 to TRBJ2-7, with D possibly matching TRBD1 (6 bases). Trimming cost V 5 bases and J 2 bases, with 13 bases left between them. This CDR3 spans 14 amino acids. Germline loops: CDR1 LNHNV, CDR2 YYDKDF (reference sequence). The CDR3 reads CATSGTYTTYEQYF. Here the CDR3 DNA reads TGTGCCACCAGCGGGACATACACCACCTACGAGCAGTACTTC.

At least ten counts were recorded for this clonotype. The J gene is TRBJ2-7, the V gene TRBV25-1; D is ambiguous. Trimming shortened V by 0 bases and J by 0 bases, and 6 bases separated the two germline ends. CDR1 and CDR2 (germline): MGHDK, SYGVNS. CDR3 length equals 14 residues. In DNA, the CDR3 is TGTGCCAGCAGTGAATATAAGGGCTCCTACGAGCAGTACTTC. As protein: CASSEYKGSYEQYF.

This clonotype was detected ten times or more. This chain joins TRBV12-3 or TRBV12-4 and TRBJ2-7; 11 nucleotides line up with TRBD1. The trim removed 6 bases at V and 6 bases at J, leaving 7 bases unmatched. This CDR3 has 14 amino acids. CDR3 protein: CASSLGTGGGEQYF. The CDR3, as DNA: TGTGCCAGCAGCCTAGGGACAGGGGGTGGCGAGCAGTACTTC.

For this clonotype: The CDR3 carries no conserved terminal phenylalanine or tryptophan, so it likely arises from a read error. This chain joins TRBV13 and TRBJ2-3, with a possible D match to TRBD2 (6 bases). The CDR3 has 15 residues. V was clipped by 2 bases and J by 1 base, with 10 bases between them. Germline values: CDR1 PRHDT, CDR2 FYEKMQ (reference sequence). CDR3 bases: TGTGCCAGCAGCTTAACTAGCACCCGCACAGATACGCAGTATTAT. Encoded protein: CASSLTSTRTDTQYY.